The 24 T cell receptor beta chains below were found in one sample sequenced in a study of Ad26.COV2.S vaccination and SARS-CoV-2 variants. The repertoire was sequenced with immunoSEQ multiplex PCR; TCRdb's copy has only in-frame clones and lacks some. The sample holds 350,000 to 450,000 clones, roughly 85% seen once. The treatment was: around 19 received Ad26.COV2.S at low or high dose, single or two shots; roughly five received placebo; per-sample allocation not given. Vaccine and placebo recipients were sampled on day 63 after the first injection. The specimen comprised peripheral blood, sampled in a trial of Ad26.COV2.S vaccine versus placebo. All receptors come from a person between 18 and 59 years old who received the Ad26.COV2.S COVID-19 vaccine or a placebo.

V and J are TRBV24-1 and TRBJ2-5; D remains ambiguous. V lost 0 bases and J lost 4, with 5 bases in between. The CDR3 runs 13 residues. In germline, CDR1 is KGHDR, CDR2 SFDVKD. Here the CDR3 reads CATSDLNRETQYF. CDR3 nucleotide sequence: TGTGCCACCAGTGATTTGAATCGAGAGACCCAGTACTTC.

The chain carries TRBV9 and TRBJ2-5; 7 nucleotides match TRBD2. V lost 0 bases and J lost 5; bases outside the gene matches: 7. Germline V gene data show CDR1 as SGDLS and CDR2 as YYNGEE. The CDR3 consists of 15 residues. The CDR3 loop reads CASSVVGGMQETQYF. As DNA, the CDR3 is TGTGCCAGCAGCGTAGTCGGGGGGATGCAGGAGACCCAGTACTTC.

This rearrangement joins TRBV10-1 to TRBJ2-1; possibly TRBD2 for D (6 bases). This CDR3 spans 13 amino acids. V lost 6 bases to trimming and J lost 6 bases, with 12 bases between them. Germline V gene lookup returns CDR1 WNHNN and CDR2 SYGVQD (reference sequence). CDR3 region: CASSTGLGNEQFF. The CDR3, as DNA: TGCGCCAGCAGCACGGGACTTGGCAATGAGCAGTTCTTC.

The chain recombines TRBV21-1 with TRBJ2-1; the table's TRBD2 call for D was not verified on the DNA. TRBV21-1 is assigned pseudogene status. The length of the CDR3 is 18 residues. This CDR3 reads CASSKVNGGTSLPNEQFF. The CDR3 nucleotides read TGTGCCAGCAGCAAAGTAAACGGCGGGACTAGTCTCCCAAATGAGCAGTTCTTC.

This clone was picked up one time. Sequence at one end of the junction differs from germline and may be a read error. The chain has TRBV5-3 and TRBJ1-1; D perhaps matches TRBD1 (5 bases). TRBV5-3 is an ORF for which the function is uncertain. The CDR3 sequence is 13 residues long. The CDR3 DNA follows: TGTGCCAGAAGCTGGGCAGGGAACCCTGAAGCTTTCTTT. It yields the protein CARSWAGNPEAFF.

The count of this clone is one. The rearrangement joins TRBV10-3 to TRBJ2-7, with unresolved D. This CDR3 spans 15 amino acids. V was trimmed by 5 bases and J by 4 bases, leaving 18 bases between them. Germline V gene sequence: CDR1 ENHRY, CDR2 SYGVKD. The CDR3 sequence is CAISPVDPSTYEQYF. The CDR3 DNA is TGTGCCATCAGTCCAGTGGATCCCTCGACTTACGAGCAGTACTTC.

The chain combines TRBV7-9 with TRBJ1-2; 7 bases map to TRBD1. This CDR3 comprises 12 residues. Germline V gene lookup returns CDR1 SEHNR and CDR2 FQNEAQ (reference sequence). V shed 10 bases, J shed 6 bases, and the junction held 8 bases outside the gene matches. CDR3 DNA sequence: TGTGCCACAAAGGCTGACAGGGATGGCTACACCTTC. It codes for CATKADRDGYTF.

The rearrangement joins TRBV12-3 or TRBV12-4 to TRBJ2-7; D assignment may be TRBD1 or TRBD2 (5 bases each). CDR3 size: 13 residues. The V and J ends lost 4 bases and 3 bases respectively, with 10 bases between them. Here the CDR3 reads CASSSRDRYEQYF. In DNA form, the CDR3 reads TGTGCCAGCAGTTCCCGGGACCGCTACGAGCAGTACTTC.

J is TRBJ1-6 and V is TRBV27; TRBD1 is a possible D gene (5 bases). The germline V gene encodes CDR1 MNHEY and CDR2 SMNVEV (reference sequence). The CDR3 covers 15 residues. V was cut by 6 bases and J by 4 bases, with 13 bases left in between. The CDR3: CASSGVRGYNSPLHF. For the CDR3, the DNA is TGTGCCAGCAGCGGGGTGAGGGGATATAATTCACCCCTCCACTTT.

The gene calls are TRBV2 and TRBJ2-7, with 9 bases fitting TRBD1. The CDR3 covers 13 residues. The germline V gene encodes CDR1 SNHLY and CDR2 FYNNEI. The junction had 7 bases not matched to a gene; V was cut back by 8 bases and J by 5 bases. The CDR3 bases are TGTGCCAGCCACCGGGACAGGGCGGACGAGCAGTACTTC. It yields the protein CASHRDRADEQYF. The whole variable domain, filled in from reference TRBV2 and TRBJ2-7, reads EPEVTQTPSHQVTQMGQEVILRCVPISNHLYFYWYRQILGQKVEFLVSFYNNEISEKSEIFDDQFSVERPDGSNFTLKIRSTKLEDSAMYFCASHRDRADEQYFGPGTRLTVT.

The chain combines TRBV5-1 with TRBJ2-1; no firm D call. Germline V CDR1 and CDR2: SGHRS, YFSETQ. V was shortened by 0 bases and J by 7 bases, with 14 bases between the two germline ends. This CDR3 comprises 15 residues. CDR3 sequence reads: CASSLDLSLTNEQFF. The CDR3, as DNA: TGCGCCAGCAGCTTGGATTTGTCCCTCACTAATGAGCAGTTCTTC.

J is TRBJ1-1 and V is TRBV19, with no clear D. V was clipped by 3 bases and J by 4 bases, with 15 bases between them. In germline, CDR1 is LNHDA, CDR2 SQIVND (reference sequence). This CDR3 is built from 15 residues. Written as DNA, the CDR3 is TGTGCCAGTAGTATGTCCGGGAGCTTAGGCACTGAAGCTTTCTTT. Translated: CASSMSGSLGTEAFF. The full variable domain, completed using reference TRBV19 and TRBJ1-1, is DGGITQSPKYLFRKEGQNVTLSCEQNLNHDAMYWYRQDPGQGLRLIYYSQIVNDFQKGDIAEGYSVSREKKESFPLTVTSAQKNPTAFYLCASSMSGSLGTEAFFGQGTRLTVV.

This clone showed up just a few times. The V and J genes are TRBV7-9 and TRBJ1-1; the match to TRBD1 covers 8 bases. The V segment lost 5 bases and the J segment 7 bases; nucleotides outside the gene matches: 6. The germline CDR1 and CDR2 sequences are SEHNR and FQNEAQ (reference sequence). The CDR3 is 13 residues long. The CDR3 DNA reads as TGTGCCAGCAGCCCTCCAGGGGGCTTTGAAGCTTTCTTT. Amino acids: CASSPPGGFEAFF.

This chain joins TRBV5-6 and TRBJ1-1; no clear D. Trimming removed 4 bases from V and 0 bases from J, with 7 bases in between. This CDR3 contains 13 residues. CDR1 and CDR2 (germline): SGHDT, YYEEEE. The CDR3 is CASSIYMNTEAFF. DNA of the CDR3: TGTGCCAGCAGCATTTACATGAACACTGAAGCTTTCTTT.

This clone has a single count. CDR3 bases: TGCAGCGCCTGGGACGGTGGATGGTATGGCTACACCTTC. Protein sequence: CSAWDGGWYGYTF. The rearrangement links TRBV29-1 to TRBJ1-2; a weak D match, TRBD1 (5 bases). Germline values: CDR1 SQVTM, CDR2 ANQGSEA. Trimming removed 7 bases from V and 5 bases from J, with 17 bases in between. CDR3 length equals 13 residues.

The chain combines TRBV24-1 with TRBJ2-3; no reliable D call. The CDR3 sequence is 11 residues long. CDR1 and CDR2 (germline): KGHDR, SFDVKD. V dropped 5 bases and J dropped 4 bases, with 3 bases sitting between them. CDR3 sequence: CATSAADTQYF. In DNA, the CDR3 is TGTGCCACCAGTGCTGCAGATACGCAGTATTTT.

The chain's CDR3 is CASWGTGNFEAFF. As DNA, the CDR3 is TGTGCCAGTTGGGGGACAGGGAACTTTGAAGCTTTCTTT. J is TRBJ1-1 and V is TRBV27, with 9 bases matching TRBD1. After removal of 9 bases from V and 7 bases from J, the junction contained 9 bases not matched to a gene. From germline, CDR1 is MNHEY and CDR2 SMNVEV (reference sequence). There are 13 residues in the CDR3.

This clone was seen only once. The chain is built from TRBV19 and TRBJ1-5; possibly TRBD1 for D (5 bases). V lost 5 bases and J 6 bases, leaving 26 bases between the germline ends. CDR3 size: 18 residues. Per germline, CDR1 LNHDA and CDR2 SQIVND (reference sequence). The CDR3 here is CASSPTLRWMGEGQPQHF. The CDR3 DNA is TGTGCCAGTAGTCCGACCTTACGGTGGATGGGGGAAGGTCAGCCCCAGCATTTT.

J is TRBJ2-7 and V is TRBV19; D remains ambiguous. Germline values: CDR1 LNHDA, CDR2 SQIVND (reference sequence). With 8 bases removed from V and 7 bases from J, the gap between germline ends came to 27 bases. The CDR3 is made up of 16 amino acids. The CDR3 here is CASSTLLGSPLGEQYF. CDR3 sequence (DNA): TGTGCCAGTTCGACGCTCCTCGGAAGCCCCCTGGGGGAGCAGTACTTC.

The chain recombines TRBV18 with TRBJ1-2, with D tentatively TRBD1 (6 bases). Germline V gene lookup returns CDR1 KGHSH and CDR2 LQKENI. The CDR3 covers 15 residues. Trimming removed 0 bases at V and 0 bases at J, with 8 bases between. CDR3 region: CASSPPQGPNYGYTF. CDR3 bases: TGTGCCAGCTCACCACCACAGGGCCCTAACTATGGCTACACCTTC.

The chain links TRBV15 to TRBJ2-1; TRBD2 matches at 14 bases. V was pared by 3 bases and J by 9 bases, with 13 bases of the junction left unmatched. The germline gives CDR1 LNHNV, CDR2 YYDKDF (reference sequence). This CDR3 has 18 residues. The CDR3 here is CATSRSLGLAGGRGEQFF. The CDR3, as DNA: TGTGCCACCAGCAGGTCTCTTGGACTAGCGGGGGGTAGGGGTGAGCAGTTCTTC.

The chain links TRBV6-5 to TRBJ2-5, with unresolved D. The CDR3 is 13 residues long. Deletions cut 6 bases from V and 4 bases from J, with 12 bases between. CDR1 is MNHEY and CDR2 is SVGAGI in the germline V gene. DNA for the CDR3: TGTGCCAGCAGGCTAACCTTAAGAGAGACCCAGTACTTC. Residues: CASRLTLRETQYF.

The chain combines TRBV29-1 with TRBJ2-3, with D perhaps TRBD1 or TRBD2 (6 bases each). CDR1 is SQVTM and CDR2 is ANQGSEA in the germline V gene. CDR3 length: 15 amino acids. V lost 4 bases to trimming and J lost 4 bases, with 18 bases between them. The CDR3 DNA follows: TGCAGCGTTGGTTGGGTCCCGGGGGCTCCAGATACGCAGTATTTT. Translation: CSVGWVPGAPDTQYF.

The chain joins TRBV4-1 to TRBJ2-7; no clear D gene. This CDR3 is built from 15 residues. Germline V gene lookup returns CDR1 MGHRA and CDR2 YSYEKL. Trimming removed 6 bases at V and 1 base at J, with 16 bases between. The CDR3 DNA follows: TGCGCCAGCAGACTTCTACCCGACTCATCCTACGAGCAGTACTTC. This translates into CASRLLPDSSYEQYF.